The rows below give T cell receptor beta chains drawn from one sample of a study of CD4 T cell repertoires in COVID-19. TCRdb keeps only in-frame clones here, not all; method: immunoSEQ multiplex PCR. Of approximately 75,000 clones listed, around 82% were seen once; the top ten hold about 0.61%. This sample comprised CD4+ T cells from peripheral blood, obtained after recovery from COVID-19. The receptors were sampled from a human donor who had COVID-19. CDR3s include the opening cysteine and the closing phenylalanine or tryptophan. A D gene is named only where the DNA matches it firmly. A clone size is listed for some rows: how often the clone was seen (once, few, many), or a class if it is expanded.

clone size,D gene,J gene,V gene,CDR3 DNA,CDR3 protein
NA,TRBD1,TRBJ1-4,TRBV6-5,TGTGCCAGCAGGGCCCAAGGACAGGGACATGGAAAACTGTTTTTT,CASRAQGQGHGKLFF
NA,TRBD2,TRBJ2-3,TRBV4-2,TGTGCCAGCAGCCAAGCAGTTAGCGGGGGGGGCACAGATACGCAGTATTTT,CASSQAVSGGGTDTQYF
NA,TRBD1,TRBJ2-1,TRBV6-5,TGTGCCAGCAGACAGGGGCCGTTGGGGGAGCAGTTCTTC,CASRQGPLGEQFF
NA,TRBD2,TRBJ2-7,TRBV28,TGTGCCAGCAACGAACTAGCGGGGGATGTACGCGAGCAGTACTTC,CASNELAGDVREQYF
few,NA,TRBJ1-5,TRBV24-1,TGTGCCACCAGTGAACCCGGGGACGGTCAGCCCCAGCATTTT,CATSEPGDGQPQHF
NA,NA,TRBJ1-2,TRBV5-5,TGTGCCAGCAGCTTGGCCCCTCAGGGACCCTATGGCTACACCTTC,CASSLAPQGPYGYTF
NA,NA,TRBJ1-6,TRBV28,TGTGCCAGCAGTTCCATCGACTCCGCCCTCCACTTT,CASSSIDSALHF
NA,NA,TRBJ1-2,TRBV7-8,TGTGCCAGCAGCTTAGAAGGTGGGGGAAACTATGGCTACACCTTC,CASSLEGGGNYGYTF
NA,NA,TRBJ2-5,TRBV23-1,TGCGCCAGCAGTCCTGTAGAGGAGACCCAGTACTTC,CASSPVEETQYF
NA,TRBD1,TRBJ2-5,TRBV3-1/TRBV3-2,TGTGCCAGCAGCCAAGATTTAGCGACAGGGGGGGAGACCCAGTACTTC,CASSQDLATGGETQYF
NA,TRBD1,TRBJ1-5,TRBV28,TGTGCCAGCAGTTTACCGACAGGGGGCAATCAGCCCCAGCATTTT,CASSLPTGGNQPQHF
NA,NA,TRBJ2-1,TRBV4-1,TGCGCCAGCAGCCCACGGAAAGAGGCCGTGGTTGCGTTCTTC,CASSPRKEAVVAFF
NA,TRBD2,TRBJ2-1,TRBV7-2,TGTGCCAGACAGGAGTTACGGCGGGCTAGCGGGGGCCAATACAATGAGCAGTTCTTC,CARQELRRASGGQYNEQFF
NA,NA,TRBJ2-5,TRBV18,TGTGCCAGCTCACCACCGAATGGGGAGACCCAGTACTTC,CASSPPNGETQYF
NA,NA,TRBJ2-7,TRBV28,TGTGCCAGCAGTTCCGGGGGCCTCTACGAGCAGTACTTC,CASSSGGLYEQYF
NA,TRBD2,TRBJ2-7,TRBV5-1,TGCGCCAGCAGCCCACCCACTAGCGTCGAGCAGTACTTC,CASSPPTSVEQYF
NA,NA,TRBJ2-2,TRBV4-1,TGCGCCAGCAGCCAAGATATAGGAGGGGGCGGTTTCAACACCGGGGAGCTGTTTTTT,CASSQDIGGGGFNTGELFF
NA,NA,TRBJ2-5,TRBV11-2,TGTGCCAGCAGCTTAGTACCGCAGGGGTTAGGGGAGACCCAGTACTTC,CASSLVPQGLGETQYF
NA,NA,TRBJ2-5,TRBV19,TGTGCCAGTAGTAGATCGGACAGTCAAGAGACCCAGTACTTC,CASSRSDSQETQYF
NA,NA,TRBJ1-2,TRBV7-3,TGTGCCAGCAGCGCAAATAAGGGGGTTGATGGCTACACCTTC,CASSANKGVDGYTF
NA,NA,TRBJ1-1,TRBV21-1,NA,CASSKVGLGTGVIETEAFF
NA,TRBD2,TRBJ2-5,TRBV7-3,TGTGCCAGCAGCCCGTCCGCGGGGGGCCAAGAGACCCAGTACTTC,CASSPSAGGQETQYF
NA,NA,TRBJ2-6,TRBV27,TGTGCCAGCAGTTTAGGTGGGGCCAACGTCCTGACTTTC,CASSLGGANVLTF
NA,TRBD1,TRBJ2-1,TRBV4-2,TGTGCCAGCAGCCAAAGGGGACAGAAAGAGGATGAGCAGTTCTTC,CASSQRGQKEDEQFF
NA,NA,TRBJ1-5,TRBV2,TGTGCCAGCAACGTTTTAGTCAATCAGCCCCAGCATTTT,CASNVLVNQPQHF